The clone carrying this T cell receptor (beta chain) was counted at least ten times. As yet, its antigen is unknown. Study-level results: Tumor-infiltrating Treg TCR alpha and beta sequences overlapped most with tumor naive CD4+ T cells, then blood naive.

Tregs were sorted as CD4+CD25+CD127-/low cells. This CDR3 region has 16 residues. V lost 3 bases and J 2 bases, leaving 16 bases between the germline ends. The germline gives CDR1 SGHAT, CDR2 FQNNGV. TCRdb used MiXCR to reprocess the 5' RACE reads, holding one entry per CDR3 protein. The sample holds some 44,000 distinct CDR3 sequences; 22% are singletons and the top ten take about 4.1%. This clonotype originated in a female donor with breast cancer. Specimen: Tregs sorted from blood. The chain is built from TRBV11-2 and TRBJ1-2; D not certain. CDR3 residues: CASSFRVNLGNYGYTF. The CDR3 DNA reads as TGTGCCAGCAGCTTTCGGGTAAACTTAGGGAACTATGGCTACACCTTC.